This T cell receptor beta chain was recorded in a study of post-analysis software for immune sequencing data. Whole-study findings and limits: Roughly five TRBV segments were significantly more frequent in patients than in controls. TRBV5-6, TRBV5-1 and TRBV20-1 were among these segments.

The trim removed 2 bases at V and 5 bases at J, leaving 9 bases unmatched. In germline, CDR1 is SGHRS, CDR2 YFSETQ. This CDR3 has 16 residues. Sequencing libraries made from TCR beta cDNA carried unique molecular identifiers. MiXCR, applied by TCRdb to the PCR reads, yields one record per CDR3 protein. The sample has hundreds of thousands of distinct CDR3 sequences, about 32% seen once. In regard to this clonotype: The antigen is not known.

Material for sequencing was blood. The receptor's source is a girl between 10 and 17 years old with multiple sclerosis. V and J are TRBV5-1 and TRBJ2-3; TRBD2 matches at 9 bases. The CDR3 is CASSLEAGGPGDTQYF. The CDR3, as DNA: TGCGCCAGCAGCTTAGAAGCGGGGGGCCCTGGAGATACGCAGTATTTT.